This T cell receptor (beta chain) was found in a study of cytomegalovirus exposure and HLA in healthy donors. V gave up 3 bases and J gave up 6 bases, with 12 bases separating them. Germline V lookup: CDR1 PRHDT, CDR2 FYEKMQ (reference sequence). CDR3 length: 14 residues. About this clone: No antigen is known for it.

With 60 Vbeta and 13 Jbeta primers, the PCR was carried out. Method: immunoSEQ multiplex PCR; TCRdb's copy keeps in-frame clones and lacks some. The table records over 150,000 clones, 80% of them present only once. Study observations and caveats: Common viral pathogens seemed, in a later analysis, to connect with several of the most significant clusters. A cluster of highly shared sequence variants was likely a sequencing artifact.

This rearrangement joins TRBV13 to TRBJ1-5, with D tentatively TRBD1 (5 bases). This receptor was identified in a man aged 25-40 years in good health and CMV-seropositive. The sequenced sample was PBMCs. CDR3 DNA sequence: TGTGCCAGCAGCTTGGCGGGGGAAGGTCAGCCCCAGCATTTT. Its translation: CASSLAGEGQPQHF.